The entry below gives a single TCR beta chain sequence along with its context. This clone's antigen is unknown. No base quality values were provided; no much bigger clone lies one nucleotide off. The CDR3 regions of human TCRbeta chains were subjected to immunosequencing. In the source study's methods: TCRs in the repertoires were matched against a reference library of SARS-CoV-2-specific TCRs that had been generated with the MIRA antigen-specificity platform. Breadth was defined as the fraction of unique TCRs that were SARS-CoV-2-associated. Depth was defined as the fraction of total T cells that were SARS-CoV-2-associated. Using the MIRA data, every spike-specific TCR was mapped to the spike region that the TCR reacted to and assigned to either a CD4 or a CD8 class. Log10-transformed breadth and depth values were compared by one-way ANOVA with Sidak's multiple comparisons tests. TCRdb limited this immuneACCESS table to in-frame rearrangements with V and J called. A share of clones is missing; checked studies link under half to unresolved V genes, and the rest is unexplained. V and J calls and clone size come straight from that table; D and trimming were deduced from the DNA. Counted in this sample were hundreds of thousands of clones; approximately 94% of them appeared once. The leading ten clones occupy roughly 1% of the sample.

The data originate from a study of T cell responses to AZD1222 COVID-19 vaccine (dated by TCRdb to about 2021). In the study overall: A total of about 250 trial participants underwent TCR sequencing, of whom some 200 had received two doses of AZD1222 and roughly 26 had received two doses of the MenACWY control vaccine. Trial participants were enrolled by age into subgroups of 18-55, 56-69 and 70-plus years, and around 150, 28 and 57 TCR-sequenced participants, respectively, were included in these subgroups. Here is what the overall study found, with its caveats: A significant rise in spike-specific TCR breadth and depth was observed after two AZD1222 doses relative to day 0 and relative to MenACWY recipients. Because no day 14 peak-response samples were available, the repertoires could be characterized only after the peak T cell response. In the small 56-69-year group, the increase in depth fell short of significance, most likely because of low power. Conclusions about previously exposed vaccinees are limited, since just six AZD1222 recipients were seropositive for SARS-CoV-2 at baseline. Participants were mostly white British, with more females than males. The authors suggested clonal diversity may have been underestimated. The whole spike protein was spanned by vaccine-associated CD4 TCRs, and dominant responses were seen in regions 160-218 and 743-854. Reportedly, close to half of the unique spike-specific TCRs recognized epitopes lying outside the regions that are mutated in the B.1.351 and B.1.1.7 variants.

This sample's time point label indicates: baseline before first vaccination. What this sample's treatment or condition label stands for: meningococcal conjugate vaccine given as trial control. Vaccinee samples came from UK trials COV001 and COV002, including a single-blind randomized controlled phase 2/3 trial of AZD1222 (ChAdOx1 nCoV-19) in healthy adults. For TCRbeta chain sequencing, PBMC samples from trial participants were taken at day 0 and at day 28 after the second dose. The clonotype comes from an adult in good health. Sequenced here: peripheral blood, sampled on day 0 of MenACWY control vaccination.

CDR3 reads: CASSETGSVYGYTF. The nucleotides read TGTGCCAGCAGTGAAACAGGTTCTGTCTATGGCTACACCTTC. The V gene is TRBV6-1 and the J gene is TRBJ1-2, with TRBD1 as a weak D call on 5 bases. Per the germline V gene, MNHNS is the CDR1 and SASEGT is the CDR2. V is pared back by 2 bases and J by 4 bases, with 11 bases lying between the germline termini. The CDR3 contains 14 residues, cysteine and phenylalanine counted. Only the CDR3 region is kept as DNA, spanning 42 bases read in frame from base 1.